This T cell receptor (beta chain) came from a study of T-cell reconstitution after alpha-beta-depleted transplantation in children. This clonotype was counted only a few times. Its specificity is unknown. General study results and limits: Counts and diversity of T cells one year after transplant came mostly from newly produced T cells. The origin of high day-60 TCRbeta diversity in some patients lay in surviving recipient T cells and thymic progenitors.

Researchers prepared the TCRbeta library using unique molecular identifiers, the study reports. MiXCR, run by TCRdb on the PCR reads, gives a single entry per CDR3 protein. The sample carries about a million distinct CDR3 sequences, about 31% recorded once. V lost 5 bases, J lost 0 bases, and 7 bases lay in between. The germline CDR1 and CDR2 sequences are KGHSH and LQKENI. CDR3 length equals 13 residues. The chain links TRBV18 to TRBJ1-1; no clear D gene. The source material was PBMCs, mostly from graft donor cells, sampled 360 days after TCRalphabeta/CD19-depleted stem cell transplant. This clonotype originated in a boy under three years old who had a stem cell transplant for SCID, so the T cells may come from the graft donor. The CDR3 protein is CASSVGLNTEAFF. CDR3 DNA sequence: TGTGCCAGCTCAGTAGGGTTGAACACTGAAGCTTTCTTT.